This entry is about one TCR beta chain. Antigen: not known. The investigators amplified TCR beta CDR3 regions from RNA transcripts. HTBI primers were employed in a first-round RT-PCR of the TCR CDR3. One entry per CDR3 protein results from TCRdb running MiXCR on the multiplex PCR reads. The data show hundreds of thousands of distinct CDR3 sequences, just under 20% seen once. This CDR3 has 17 residues. The V gene lost 0 bases and the J gene lost 5 bases, with 17 bases spanning the gap. Germline V gives CDR1 MNHEY, CDR2 SVGEGT. This specimen belongs to a study of T cells in Graves' hyperthyroidism and ophthalmopathy. Study details: Pretreatment peripheral blood was obtained at initial diagnosis. Study-level findings and limits: Peripheral blood also featured most of the thyroid clonotypes expanded above 0.001. Ophthalmopathy stood apart from stable hyperthyroidism in a 13 V-J model.

Patients with ophthalmopathy all had a Clinical Activity Score of at least 3, a NOSPECS grade of at least 4 and duration under 3 months. This receptor was identified in a man aged 40-50 years with Graves' ophthalmopathy. Source material: blood. The chain combines TRBV6-2 or TRBV6-3 with TRBJ1-5; a possible D gene is TRBD1 (5 bases). The CDR3: CASSYSRDGAFDQPQHF. DNA of the CDR3: TGTGCCAGCAGTTACTCCCGTGACGGGGCGTTCGATCAGCCCCAGCATTTT.